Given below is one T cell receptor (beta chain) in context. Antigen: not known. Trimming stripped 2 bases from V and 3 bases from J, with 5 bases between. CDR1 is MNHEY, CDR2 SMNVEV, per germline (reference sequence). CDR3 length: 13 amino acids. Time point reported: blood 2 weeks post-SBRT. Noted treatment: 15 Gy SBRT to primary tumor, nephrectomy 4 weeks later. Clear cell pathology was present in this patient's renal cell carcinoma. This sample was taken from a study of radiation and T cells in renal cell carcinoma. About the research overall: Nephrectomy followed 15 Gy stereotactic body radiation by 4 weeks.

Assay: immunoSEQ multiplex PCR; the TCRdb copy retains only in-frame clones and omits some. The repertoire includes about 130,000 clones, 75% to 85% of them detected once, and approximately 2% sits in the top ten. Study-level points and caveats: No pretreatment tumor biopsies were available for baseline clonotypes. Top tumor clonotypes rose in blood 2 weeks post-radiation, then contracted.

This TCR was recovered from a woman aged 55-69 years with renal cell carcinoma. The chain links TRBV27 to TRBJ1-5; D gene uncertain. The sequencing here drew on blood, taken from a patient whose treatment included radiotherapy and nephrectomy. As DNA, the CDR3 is TGTGCCAGCAGTTTACTGTCCAATCAGCCCCAGCATTTT. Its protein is CASSLLSNQPQHF.